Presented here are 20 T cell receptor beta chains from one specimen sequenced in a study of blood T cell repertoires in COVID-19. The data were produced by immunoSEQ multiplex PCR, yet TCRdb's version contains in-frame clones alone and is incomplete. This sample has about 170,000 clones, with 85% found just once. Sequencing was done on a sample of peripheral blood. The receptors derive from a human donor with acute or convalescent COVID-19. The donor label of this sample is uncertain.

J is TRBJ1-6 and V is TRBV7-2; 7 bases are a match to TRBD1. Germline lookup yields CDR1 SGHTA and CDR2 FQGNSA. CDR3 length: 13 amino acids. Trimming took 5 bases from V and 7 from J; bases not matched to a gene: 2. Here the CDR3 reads CASSRGGNSPLHF. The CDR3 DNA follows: TGTGCCAGCAGCCGAGGGGGCAATTCACCCCTCCACTTT.

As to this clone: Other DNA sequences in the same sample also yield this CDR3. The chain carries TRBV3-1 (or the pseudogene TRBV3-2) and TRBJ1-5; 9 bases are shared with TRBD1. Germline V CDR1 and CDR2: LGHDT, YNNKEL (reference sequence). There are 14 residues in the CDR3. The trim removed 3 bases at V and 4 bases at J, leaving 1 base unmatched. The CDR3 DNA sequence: TGTGCCAGCAGCCAGGGACAGGGAAATCAGCCCCAGCATTTT. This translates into CASSQGQGNQPQHF.

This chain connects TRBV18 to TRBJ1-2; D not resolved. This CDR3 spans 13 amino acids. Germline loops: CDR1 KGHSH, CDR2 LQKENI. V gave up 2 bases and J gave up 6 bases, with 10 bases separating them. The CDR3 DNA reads TGTGCCAGCTCACCAAGTTATGTAGATGGCTACACCTTC. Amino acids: CASSPSYVDGYTF.

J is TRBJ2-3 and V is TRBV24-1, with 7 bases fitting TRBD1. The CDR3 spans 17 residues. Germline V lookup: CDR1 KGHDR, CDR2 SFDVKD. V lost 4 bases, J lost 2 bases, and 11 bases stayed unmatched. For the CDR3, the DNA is TGTGCCACCAGTGAGCGACAGGGTGGGGCGAACACAGATACGCAGTATTTT. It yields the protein CATSERQGGANTDTQYF.

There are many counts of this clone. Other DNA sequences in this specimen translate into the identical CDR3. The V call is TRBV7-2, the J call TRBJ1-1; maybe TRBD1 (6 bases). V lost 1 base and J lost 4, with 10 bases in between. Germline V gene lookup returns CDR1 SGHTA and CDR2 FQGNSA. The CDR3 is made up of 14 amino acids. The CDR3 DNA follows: TGTGCCAGCAGCTTAGGGCAGGGGAGCACTGAAGCTTTCTTT. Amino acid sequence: CASSLGQGSTEAFF.

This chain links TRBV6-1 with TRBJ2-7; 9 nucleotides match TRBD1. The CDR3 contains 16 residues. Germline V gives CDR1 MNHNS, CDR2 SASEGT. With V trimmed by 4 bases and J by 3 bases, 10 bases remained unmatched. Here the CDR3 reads CASSVLSGTGSYEQYF. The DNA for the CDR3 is TGTGCCAGCAGTGTTTTATCCGGGACAGGGAGCTACGAGCAGTACTTC.

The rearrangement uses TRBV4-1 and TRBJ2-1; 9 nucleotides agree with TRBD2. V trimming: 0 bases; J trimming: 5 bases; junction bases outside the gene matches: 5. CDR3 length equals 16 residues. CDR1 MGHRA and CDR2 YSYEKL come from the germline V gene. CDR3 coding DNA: TGCGCCAGCAGCCAAGAAGGGACTAGCCAAAACAATGAGCAGTTCTTC. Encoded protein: CASSQEGTSQNNEQFF.

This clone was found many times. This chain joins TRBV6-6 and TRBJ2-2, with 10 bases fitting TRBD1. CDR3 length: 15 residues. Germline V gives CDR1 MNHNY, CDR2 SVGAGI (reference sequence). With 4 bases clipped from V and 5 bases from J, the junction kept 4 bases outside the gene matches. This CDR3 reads CASSSGTGVTGELFF. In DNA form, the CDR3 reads TGTGCCAGCAGTTCCGGGACAGGGGTGACCGGGGAGCTGTTTTTT.

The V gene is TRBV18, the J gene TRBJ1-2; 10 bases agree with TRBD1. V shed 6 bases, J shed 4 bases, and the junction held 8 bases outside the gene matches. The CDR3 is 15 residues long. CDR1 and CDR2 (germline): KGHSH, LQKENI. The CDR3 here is CASSEGGQGPYGYTF. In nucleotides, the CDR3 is TGTGCCAGCTCGGAAGGGGGACAGGGGCCCTATGGCTACACCTTC.

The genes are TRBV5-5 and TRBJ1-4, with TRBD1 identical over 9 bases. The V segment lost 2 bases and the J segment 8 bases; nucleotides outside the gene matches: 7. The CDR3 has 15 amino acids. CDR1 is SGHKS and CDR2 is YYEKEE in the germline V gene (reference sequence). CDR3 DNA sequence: TGTGCCAGCAGCTTCCGGGACAGGGTTACGGAAAAACTGTTTTTT. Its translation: CASSFRDRVTEKLFF.

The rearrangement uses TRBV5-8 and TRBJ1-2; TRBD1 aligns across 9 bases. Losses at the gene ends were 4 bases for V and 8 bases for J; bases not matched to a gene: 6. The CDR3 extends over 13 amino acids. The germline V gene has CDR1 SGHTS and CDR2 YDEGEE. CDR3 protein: CASSQQGARGYTF. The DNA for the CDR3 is TGTGCCAGCAGCCAACAGGGGGCGCGAGGCTACACCTTC.

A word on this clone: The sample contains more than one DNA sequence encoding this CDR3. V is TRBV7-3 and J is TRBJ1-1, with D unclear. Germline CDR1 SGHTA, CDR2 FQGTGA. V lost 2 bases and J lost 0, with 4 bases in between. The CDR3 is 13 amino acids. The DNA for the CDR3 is TGTGCCAGCAGCTTACAGATGAACACTGAAGCTTTCTTT. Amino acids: CASSLQMNTEAFF.

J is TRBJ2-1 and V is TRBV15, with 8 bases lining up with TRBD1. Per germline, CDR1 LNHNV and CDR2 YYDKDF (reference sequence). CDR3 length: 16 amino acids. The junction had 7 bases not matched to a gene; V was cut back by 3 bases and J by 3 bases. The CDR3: CATSRPGGLYYNEQFF. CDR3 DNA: TGTGCCACCAGCAGGCCAGGGGGCCTGTACTACAATGAGCAGTTCTTC.

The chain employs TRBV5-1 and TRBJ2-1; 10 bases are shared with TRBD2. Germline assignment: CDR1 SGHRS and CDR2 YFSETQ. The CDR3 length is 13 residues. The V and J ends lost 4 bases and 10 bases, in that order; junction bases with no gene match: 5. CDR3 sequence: CASSPLTSGEQFF. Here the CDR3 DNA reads TGCGCCAGCAGCCCCCTGACTAGCGGGGAGCAGTTCTTC.

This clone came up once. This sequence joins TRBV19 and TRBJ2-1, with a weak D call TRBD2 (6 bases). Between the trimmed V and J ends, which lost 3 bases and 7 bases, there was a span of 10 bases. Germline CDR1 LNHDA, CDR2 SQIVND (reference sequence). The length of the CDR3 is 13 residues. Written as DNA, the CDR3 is TGTGCCAGTAGTATCCTAGCGAGGAATGAGCAGTTCTTC. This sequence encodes CASSILARNEQFF.

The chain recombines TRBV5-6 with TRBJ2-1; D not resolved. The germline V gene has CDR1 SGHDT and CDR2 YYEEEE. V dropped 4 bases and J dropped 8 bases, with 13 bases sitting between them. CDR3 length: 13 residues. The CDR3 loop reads CASSPYLNDEQFF. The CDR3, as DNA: TGTGCCAGCAGCCCGTATTTAAATGATGAGCAGTTCTTC.

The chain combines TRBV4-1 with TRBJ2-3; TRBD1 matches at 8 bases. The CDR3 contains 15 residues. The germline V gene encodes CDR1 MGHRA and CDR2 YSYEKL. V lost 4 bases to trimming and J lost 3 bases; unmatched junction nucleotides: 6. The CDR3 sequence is CASSRTGRGTDTQYF. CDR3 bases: TGCGCCAGCAGCCGGACAGGGAGAGGGACAGATACGCAGTATTTT.

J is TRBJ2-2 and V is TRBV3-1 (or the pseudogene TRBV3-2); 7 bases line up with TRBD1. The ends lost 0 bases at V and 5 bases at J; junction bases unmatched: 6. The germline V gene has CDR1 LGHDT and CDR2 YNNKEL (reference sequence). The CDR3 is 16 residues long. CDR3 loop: CASSQEHRGETGELFF. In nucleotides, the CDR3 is TGTGCCAGCAGCCAAGAACACAGGGGCGAAACCGGGGAGCTGTTTTTT.

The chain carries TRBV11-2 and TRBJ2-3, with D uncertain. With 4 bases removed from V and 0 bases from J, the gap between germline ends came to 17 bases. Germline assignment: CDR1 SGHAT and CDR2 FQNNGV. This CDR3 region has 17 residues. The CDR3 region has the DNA TGTGCCAGCAGCTCCGCCCCCTCTGCGTTCAGCACAGATACGCAGTATTTT. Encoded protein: CASSSAPSAFSTDTQYF.

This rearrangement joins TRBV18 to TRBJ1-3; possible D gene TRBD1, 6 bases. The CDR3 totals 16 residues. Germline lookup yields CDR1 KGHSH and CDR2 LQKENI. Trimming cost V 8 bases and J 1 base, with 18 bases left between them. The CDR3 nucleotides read TGTGCCAGCCGACCTCCAGGGGATTCGTCTGGAAACACCATATATTTT. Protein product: CASRPPGDSSGNTIYF. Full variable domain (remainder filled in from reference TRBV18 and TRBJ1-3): NAGVMQNPRHLVRRRGQEARLRCSPMKGHSHVYWYRQLPEEGLKFMVYLQKENIIDESGMPKERFSAEFPKEGPSILRIQQVVRGDSAAYFCASRPPGDSSGNTIYFGEGSWLTVV.